The rows below give T cell receptor beta chains drawn from one sample of a study of shared clonotypes between healthy human individuals. Clones were sequenced by immunoSEQ multiplex PCR, and TCRdb holds only the in-frame ones, with some missing. The sample carries hundreds of thousands of clones, 70% to 80% recorded once. The source material was PBMCs. Receptors originate from a woman aged 40 to 50 in good health. Some clones in this sample may be carry-over from other donors' samples. The CDR3 runs from the conserved cysteine through the conserved F or W. Each record gives: D gene, J gene, V gene, clone size, CDR3 protein, CDR3 DNA. The D gene is left open where the match is weak. Rows may omit the clone size; those that give it use once, few, many or a size class.

d_gene: .; j_gene: TRBJ2-5; v_gene: TRBV10-2; abundance: once; CDR3aa: CASSERGGTQYF; CDR3nt: TGCGCCAGCAGTGAGCGAGGAGGGACCCAGTACTTC
d_gene: TRBD1; j_gene: TRBJ1-3; v_gene: TRBV5-1; abundance: .; CDR3aa: CASKEQGTGNTIYF; CDR3nt: TGCGCCAGCAAGGAACAGGGGACTGGAAACACCATATATTTT
d_gene: .; j_gene: TRBJ1-2; v_gene: TRBV6-6; abundance: few; CDR3aa: CASSTWDSKGYGYTF; CDR3nt: TGTGCCAGCAGTACCTGGGACTCCAAGGGCTATGGCTACACCTTC
d_gene: TRBD1; j_gene: TRBJ1-6; v_gene: TRBV6-5; abundance: .; CDR3aa: CASRGTAGYNSPLHF; CDR3nt: TGTGCCAGCAGGGGGACAGCAGGATATAATTCACCCCTCCACTTT
d_gene: TRBD2; j_gene: TRBJ2-3; v_gene: TRBV7-2; abundance: .; CDR3aa: CASSPQSTLAGASDTQYF; CDR3nt: TGTGCCAGCAGCCCCCAATCCACTTTAGCGGGAGCGTCAGATACGCAGTATTTT
d_gene: .; j_gene: TRBJ1-3; v_gene: TRBV5-4; abundance: .; CDR3aa: CASSPGRNSGNTIYF; CDR3nt: TGTGCCAGCAGCCCGGGACGGAACTCTGGAAACACCATATATTTT
d_gene: .; j_gene: TRBJ2-7; v_gene: TRBV28; abundance: .; CDR3aa: CASRPGTKYEQYF; CDR3nt: TGTGCCAGCCGACCCGGGACAAAATACGAGCAGTACTTC
d_gene: TRBD1; j_gene: TRBJ2-7; v_gene: TRBV5-5; abundance: .; CDR3aa: CASSFDRAYEQYF; CDR3nt: TGTGCCAGCAGCTTCGACAGGGCTTACGAGCAGTACTTC
d_gene: .; j_gene: TRBJ2-3; v_gene: TRBV7-9; abundance: .; CDR3aa: CASSSRVPTGSTDTQYF; CDR3nt: TGTGCCAGCAGCTCCCGGGTTCCCACAGGGAGCACAGATACGCAGTATTTT
d_gene: .; j_gene: TRBJ1-5; v_gene: TRBV2; abundance: .; CDR3aa: CASSESWDQPQHF; CDR3nt: TGTGCCAGCAGTGAAAGTTGGGATCAGCCCCAGCATTTT